The subject of this entry is one TCR beta chain. Many counts were recorded for this clonotype. Its specific antigen is unknown. Base-call qualities are not available, and no considerably larger clone is one nucleotide away. The CDR3 starts with the cysteine, ends with the phenylalanine, and has 14 residues. Only CDR3 DNA is held: 42 bases, read in frame from base 1. Germline trimming amounts to 9 bases on V and 3 bases on J, with 7 as the count of junction bases outside the gene matches. As encoded in the germline V gene, CDR1 is MNHEY while CDR2 is SVGEGT. The data originate from a study of Graves' ophthalmopathy and Graves' hyperthyroidism (dated by TCRdb to the late 2010s). For the study in its entirety: Peripheral blood was collected at initial diagnosis, before any treatment. An independent validation cohort was composed of some 18 hyperthyroidism patients and approximately 15 patients who later progressed from hyperthyroidism to ophthalmopathy. To explore V-J signatures distinguishing ophthalmopathy from hyperthyroidism, a discovery set of around 97 patients (roughly 45 ophthalmopathy, some 55 stable hyperthyroidism) was enrolled. To tell Graves' ophthalmopathy apart from Graves' hyperthyroidism, and to predict which patients would progress to ophthalmopathy, the study relied on TCR beta repertoire signatures. In total, approximately 130 blood samples were TCR-sequenced: 40 to 45 ophthalmopathy, some 75 hyperthyroidism and approximately 17 hyperthyroidism-to-ophthalmopathy patients. After sampling, hyperthyroidism patients received methimazole starting at 30 mg daily, and ophthalmopathy patients received high-dose intravenous methylprednisolone. The 90 to 100 discovery patients were randomly divided into training and test sets at a 7:3 ratio. In more than five hyperthyroidism patients, the T-cell repertoires found in thyroid tissue were compared with those found in blood. Beyond this particular receptor, the publication reports: Sample size was not predetermined statistically, and investigators were not blinded to group allocation. Most expanded thyroid clonotypes with a frequency above 0.001 also appeared in blood, which suggests that blood repertoires may reflect the immune response in the thyroid. The 13-signature model separated ophthalmopathy from stable hyperthyroidism with roughly 89% sensitivity and 81.08% specificity in cross-validation, and 80%/75% in the test set. In validation, the model predicted ophthalmopathy progression with about 70% sensitivity and roughly 78% specificity; roughly 12 predicted patients were CT-confirmed with GO in a median of about 6.1 months.

TCR beta CDR3 regions were amplified from RNA transcripts for repertoire sequencing. The first round was an RT-PCR using HTBI primers with the Qiagen OneStep RT-PCR kit, and this first round was followed by a second-round multiplex PCR, then size selection and purification. Libraries were sequenced paired-end with 100 bp reads on an Illumina HiSeq2000. As for the original processing: SOAPnuke was used to process the reads, throwing out any read that had adapters, had uncalled bases, had a mean Phred below 15, or lacked an exact constant-primer or identifier match. High-quality paired reads were merged with COPE v1.2.5. Each unique nucleotide sequence was defined as a clonotype, and clonotypes were aligned to IMGT TRB V, D and J references with MiTCR v1.1. Only V-J combinations with frequency above 0.0001 were analysed, covering 98% to 99.2% of repertoires. A TCR clonal expansion and chaos score per V-J combination was defined as the ratio of F50 clonal expansion to chaos observed in the TCRdist matrix. Welch's t-statistics and random forest were used to reduce the features to about 12 V-J combinations, which were then used as input to a naive Bayes classifier. The Morisita-Horn index was used to measure how similar the thyroid and blood repertoires were. TCRdb reran the public reads through fastp at Q25 and MiXCR, keeping productive beta chains. Each entry merges the rows of one CDR3 protein and shows their most common DNA and genes. Clone size and V and J calls follow TCRdb, not the original study. The sample data list about 400,000 distinct CDR3 sequences, and over 20% of these were observed just once. 2.5% to 3.5% of the sample belongs to the ten largest clones.

Stable hyperthyroidism was defined as no progression to ophthalmopathy within 18 months of follow-up. Hyperthyroidism patients were newly diagnosed, were aged 18 to 65 years, and had a disease duration under 2 months. Patients with other autoimmune diseases, uncontrolled infections, pregnancy or lactation were excluded. Diagnosis was based on clinical symptoms, serum thyroxine, TRAb, thyroid ultrasound and orbital computed tomography. Ficoll-Paque density gradient centrifugation was used to isolate PBMCs from around 10 ml of fresh peripheral blood. Total RNA was extracted with Trizol reagent and quality-checked on an Agilent 2100 Bioanalyzer.

Material: peripheral blood. This clonotype was obtained from a woman aged 18 to 35 with stable Graves' hyperthyroidism. Donor details come from another sample of the same person, matched by shared clones. The sequence joins TRBV6-2 or TRBV6-3 to TRBJ2-2, and TRBD1 aligns with 7 junction nucleotides. For the CDR3, the sequence is CASHRDRYTGELFF. At the DNA level, the sequence is TGTGCCAGTCACCGGGACAGATACACCGGGGAGCTGTTTTTT.